One and the same sample provided the 16 T cell receptor beta chains below, sequenced in a study of CD8+ T cells in alopecia areata. Specified treatment: oral pan-JAK inhibitor, 5-10 mg twice daily. Reverse transcription of extracted RNA yielded cDNA, which provided the sequencing template. Libraries were prepared by immunoSEQ multiplex PCR; TCRdb keeps only in-frame clonotypes and omits some of them. Among about 290,000 clones listed, roughly 64% were seen once. Sample: CD4+ T cells sorted from blood, taken at week 24, from a patient treated with tofacitinib. These receptors were obtained from a human donor with alopecia areata.

The table lists this clone with a few counts. The V gene is TRBV7-2, the J gene TRBJ2-3; D perhaps matches TRBD2 (5 bases). Germline V gene sequence: CDR1 SGHTA, CDR2 FQGNSA. The CDR3 has 15 residues. Trimming shortened V by 5 bases and J by 2 bases, and 14 bases separated the two germline ends. For the CDR3, the DNA is TGTGCCAGCAGCACCTCCTTTAGCGACACAGATACGCAGTATTTT. It codes for CASSTSFSDTDTQYF.

The J gene is TRBJ1-2, the V gene TRBV28, with D perhaps TRBD1 (6 bases). V gave up 3 bases and J gave up 4 bases, with 18 bases separating them. Germline-derived CDR1 and CDR2 are MDHEN and SYDVKM. This CDR3 contains 16 residues. The CDR3 bases are TGTGCCAGCAGTTTGGCTCAGGGGAGTTATAGCTATGGCTACACCTTC. Translating gives CASSLAQGSYSYGYTF.

This clone came up a few times. The chain carries TRBV29-1 and TRBJ2-7, with D maybe TRBD1 (5 bases). The V gene's germline CDR1 is SQVTM and CDR2 ANQGSEA. Trimming left V 7 bases short and J 3 bases short, with 10 bases between. The CDR3 is made up of 11 amino acids. Here the CDR3 DNA reads TGCAGCGCCAGGGTCAACTACGAGCAGTACTTC. This gives the protein CSARVNYEQYF.

The chain employs TRBV30 and TRBJ2-7, with 9 bases matching TRBD1. The length of the CDR3 is 13 residues. Germline V gives CDR1 GTSNPN, CDR2 SVGIG (reference sequence). Trimming at V came to 1 base and at J to 6 bases, leaving 4 bases not matched to a gene. CDR3 nucleotide sequence: TGTGCCTGGAGTGCCGGGACAGGGTCCGAGCAGTACTTC. It encodes CAWSAGTGSEQYF.

This clone was seen a few times. The chain employs TRBV23-1 and TRBJ1-2; 9 bases are shared with TRBD1. TRBV23-1 is classed as an ORF, of uncertain function. The CDR3 loop spans 15 amino acids. Germline trimming cut 4 bases from V and 4 bases from J; bases unmatched to any gene: 7. CDR3 nucleotide sequence: TGCGCCAGCAGTCCCGAAACAGGGGGCGGCTATGGCTACACCTTC. Translating it yields CASSPETGGGYGYTF.

The chain employs TRBV2 and TRBJ1-3; D is unclear. The CDR3 is made up of 13 amino acids. Deletions cut 5 bases from V and 0 bases from J, with 5 bases between. In germline, CDR1 is SNHLY, CDR2 FYNNEI. The CDR3 sequence: CASSLYSGNTIYF. Written as DNA, the CDR3 is TGTGCCAGCAGTCTTTACTCTGGAAACACCATATATTTT.

The V gene is TRBV7-2, the J gene TRBJ2-1; 10 bases align to TRBD2. The CDR3 covers 16 residues. The V gene's germline CDR1 is SGHTA and CDR2 FQGNSA. Germline trimming cut 5 bases from V and 2 bases from J; bases unmatched to any gene: 6. The CDR3 is CASSTVAGGTYNEQFF. CDR3 sequence (DNA): TGTGCCAGCAGCACTGTAGCGGGGGGCACCTACAATGAGCAGTTCTTC. Supplemented by reference TRBV7-2 and TRBJ2-1, the full variable domain reads GAGVSQSPSNKVTEKGKDVELRCDPISGHTALYWYRQSLGQGLEFLIYFQGNSAPDKSGLPSDRFSAERTGGSVSTLTIQRTQQEDSAVYLCASSTVAGGTYNEQFFGPGTRLTVL.

This clone was seen ten or more times. V usage is TRBV5-1 and J usage is TRBJ1-1; possibly TRBD1 for D (5 bases). The germline V gene encodes CDR1 SGHRS and CDR2 YFSETQ. V was clipped by 5 bases and J by 1 base, with 21 bases between them. The CDR3 has 17 amino acids. As DNA, the CDR3 is TGCGCCAGCAGTTCTCGTTTTGGGCCCCAGGGGAACACTGAAGCTTTCTTT. Amino acid sequence: CASSSRFGPQGNTEAFF.

The chain joins TRBV30 to TRBJ2-2; 7 bases are a match to TRBD2. The germline CDR1 and CDR2 sequences are GTSNPN and SVGIG (reference sequence). The V gene end was trimmed by 0 bases and the J gene end by 5 bases; junction bases not matched to a gene: 3. This CDR3 has 14 amino acids. The CDR3 region is CAWSVGRETGELFF. CDR3 bases: TGTGCCTGGAGTGTAGGGAGGGAAACCGGGGAGCTGTTTTTT.

J is TRBJ2-5 and V is TRBV5-4, with D perhaps TRBD1 or TRBD2 (6 bases each). The CDR3 has 15 residues. V lost 6 bases and J lost 2, with 17 bases in between. Per the germline V gene, CDR1 is SGHNT and CDR2 is YYREEE (reference sequence). The CDR3 sequence is CASTHGGGAQETQYF. In DNA form, the CDR3 reads TGTGCCAGCACCCACGGGGGCGGGGCACAAGAGACCCAGTACTTC.

This chain uses TRBV9 with TRBJ2-1; the match to TRBD2 covers 8 bases. The trim removed 4 bases at V and 3 bases at J, leaving 3 bases unmatched. The CDR3 spans 14 residues. In germline, CDR1 is SGDLS, CDR2 YYNGEE. The CDR3 DNA reads TGTGCCAGCAGCCCGGGACTAGGCTACAATGAGCAGTTCTTC. It codes for CASSPGLGYNEQFF.

This chain uses TRBV28 with TRBJ1-5; 7 bases fit TRBD1. The CDR3 has 17 residues. V dropped 3 bases and J dropped 3; count of bases not matched to a gene: 11. The germline V gene encodes CDR1 MDHEN and CDR2 SYDVKM. The CDR3 nucleotides read TGTGCCAGCAGTTTTGCCCGAATTACAGGGGACAATCAGCCCCAGCATTTT. It yields the protein CASSFARITGDNQPQHF. Variable domain in full (rest from reference TRBV28 and TRBJ1-5): DVKVTQSSRYLVKRTGEKVFLECVQDMDHENMFWYRQDPGLGLRLIYFSYDVKMKEKGDIPEGYSVSREKKERFSLILESASTNQTSMYLCASSFARITGDNQPQHFGDGTRLSIL.

The chain uses TRBV29-1 and TRBJ2-5; D might be TRBD1 or TRBD2, each matching 5 bases. CDR1 SQVTM and CDR2 ANQGSEA come from the germline V gene. The V end lost 7 bases, the J end lost 2 bases, and 11 bases lay between the germline ends. This CDR3 has 12 residues. CDR3 DNA sequence: TGCAGCGCCGGGGACGGACAAGAGACCCAGTACTTC. This codes for CSAGDGQETQYF.

CDR3 DNA sequence: TGTGCCAGCAGCGCCCAGGAGGGGCCTCAAGAGACCCAGTACTTC. This encodes CASSAQEGPQETQYF. This chain connects TRBV9 to TRBJ2-5; TRBD2 might be the D (6 bases). Per the germline V gene, CDR1 is SGDLS and CDR2 is YYNGEE. This CDR3 is built from 15 residues. V was shortened by 3 bases and J by 2 bases, with 14 bases between the two germline ends.

This clone was picked up many times. The genes are TRBV28 and TRBJ1-4; 8 bases fit TRBD1. J lost 10 bases, V lost 2 bases, and 6 bases had no gene match. Germline values: CDR1 MDHEN, CDR2 SYDVKM. The CDR3 covers 14 residues. CDR3 bases: TGTGCCAGCAGTTTAGTACAGGGGGGAGGAAAACTGTTTTTT. Protein: CASSLVQGGGKLFF.

This clone was counted between two and nine times. The chain carries TRBV9 and TRBJ2-3, with a tentative D call TRBD2 (6 bases). Germline CDR1 is SGDLS and CDR2 is YYNGEE. The CDR3 is 14 amino acids. Trimming pared 7 bases from V and 0 bases from J, leaving 12 bases between. CDR3: CASGTGLSTDTQYF. Here the CDR3 DNA reads TGTGCCAGCGGGACTGGACTTAGCACAGATACGCAGTATTTT.